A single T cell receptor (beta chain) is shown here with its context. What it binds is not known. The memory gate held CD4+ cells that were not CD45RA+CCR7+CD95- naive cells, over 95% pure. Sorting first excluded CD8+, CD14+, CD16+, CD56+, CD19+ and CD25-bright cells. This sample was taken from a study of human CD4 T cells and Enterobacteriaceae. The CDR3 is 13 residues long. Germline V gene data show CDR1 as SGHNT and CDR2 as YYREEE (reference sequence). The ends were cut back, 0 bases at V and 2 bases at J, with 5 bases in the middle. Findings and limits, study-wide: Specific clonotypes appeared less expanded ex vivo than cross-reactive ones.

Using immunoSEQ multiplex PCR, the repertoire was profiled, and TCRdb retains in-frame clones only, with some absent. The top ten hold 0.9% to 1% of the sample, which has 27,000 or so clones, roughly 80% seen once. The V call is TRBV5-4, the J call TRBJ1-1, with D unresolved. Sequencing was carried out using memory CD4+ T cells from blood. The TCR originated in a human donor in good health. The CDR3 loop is CASSLARNTEAFF. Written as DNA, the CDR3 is TGTGCCAGCAGCTTGGCTAGAAACACTGAAGCTTTCTTT.